This entry features one TCR beta chain sequence. The data were taken from a study of blood T cell repertoires in COVID-19. Study details: The cDNA or gDNA used as material had been derived from T cells, B-cell-depleted T cells, or PBMCs.

Per the original methods: Cell counts per sample came from amplifying reference gene primers. Libraries were prepared by immunoSEQ multiplex PCR; TCRdb keeps only in-frame clonotypes and omits some of them. From that table come the V and J calls and clone size; the DNA was used to work out D and trimming. Among around 310,000 clones, approximately 90% were seen once, and the ten largest hold 9.5%. The CDR3 has 17 amino acids. CDR1 is SGHTA, CDR2 FQGNSA, per germline. The ends lost 4 bases at V and 4 bases at J; junction bases unmatched: 7. V usage is TRBV7-2 and J usage is TRBJ2-5; TRBD2 aligns across 15 bases. This sequence was found in a woman between 40 and 55 years old who had recovered from COVID-19. Sample: PBMCs or T cells enriched from blood (not recorded which). The CDR3, as DNA: TGTGCCAGCAGCTCCACTCGGACTAGCGGGAGGGGAGAGACCCAGTACTTC. Translated, it gives CASSSTRTSGRGETQYF.